Listed below are T cell receptor beta chains from one sample, sequenced in a study of identical twins. TCRdb re-derived calls from the 5' RACE reads in MiXCR, one entry per CDR3 protein. Here the sample spans under 300,000 distinct CDR3 sequences, 12% being singletons. This sample was also put to use in a study of yellow fever vaccine responses in identical twins.

Sequencing was carried out using memory (CD45RO+) T cells sorted from blood. These receptors all come from a young woman in good health. The CDR3 runs from the conserved cysteine through the conserved F or W.

V	J	CDR3
TRBV7-9	TRBJ1-5	CASSASQGVNSNQPQHF
TRBV29-1	TRBJ1-1	CSVLQNTEAFF
TRBV2	TRBJ1-3	CASSENRGNTIYF
TRBV28	TRBJ2-1	CASSPPLLGGYNEQFF
TRBV29-1	TRBJ2-2	CSARPGTTNTGELFF
TRBV11-2	TRBJ2-1	CASSSLDRNEQFF
TRBV4-1	TRBJ2-2	CASSRRGGELFF
TRBV5-1	TRBJ2-7	CASSLVPASYEQYF
TRBV28	TRBJ2-1	CASSHRKRQTSLSEQFF
TRBV5-6	TRBJ2-1	CASSAGLLSYEQFF
TRBV30	TRBJ2-7	CAWNAGLAAYEQYF
TRBV28	TRBJ2-5	CASSLPSGGKETQYF
TRBV20-1	TRBJ1-2	CSARDHGHRGYGYTF
TRBV5-1	TRBJ2-3	CASSIVRTGSTDTQYF
TRBV10-2	TRBJ1-2	CASSEGGANYGYTF
TRBV29-1	TRBJ2-1	CSARSTSPVNEQFF
TRBV9	TRBJ2-1	CASSVGASGGLNEQFF
TRBV20-1	TRBJ2-1	CSASLRLAGGNEQFF
TRBV29-1	TRBJ2-3	CSVVGGLIPTDTQYF
TRBV29-1	TRBJ1-1	CSVSDGLPAEAFF
TRBV13	TRBJ1-3	CASSLWTLSSGNTIYF
TRBV20-1	TRBJ2-7	CSARDARTYEQYF
TRBV21-1	TRBJ2-6	CASRPRGAGANVLTF
TRBV15	TRBJ2-3	CATSSQGQTDTQYF
TRBV20-1	TRBJ2-7	CSATGPADPMEQYF
TRBV29-1	TRBJ2-3	CSVDLQGTDTQYF
TRBV24-1	TRBJ2-1	CATSDGPNEQFF
TRBV11-2	TRBJ2-1	CASSLGGYSYNEQFF
TRBV12-3/TRBV12-4	TRBJ2-7	CASSFRGSSYEQYF
TRBV12-3/TRBV12-4	TRBJ2-1	CASTPFSGSANEQFF
TRBV12-3/TRBV12-4	TRBJ1-3	CASSHGNTIYF
TRBV11-2	TRBJ2-1	CASSMGGGGEQFF
TRBV7-2	TRBJ2-1	CASSSTGKDNEQFF
TRBV10-3	TRBJ2-2	CATRGQVNTGELFF
TRBV20-1	TRBJ1-2	CSAKGPPYGYTF
TRBV4-2	TRBJ2-7	CASSQVLESSYEQYF
TRBV6-1	TRBJ2-7	CASSPLAGGVYEQYF
TRBV6-2/TRBV6-3	TRBJ2-1	CASRPTLAGLNNEQFF
TRBV20-1	TRBJ2-5	CSARDISGLQGETQYF
TRBV18	TRBJ2-7	CASSPRSLGEQYF
TRBV7-9	TRBJ2-1	CASSAPDSGEFF
TRBV10-1	TRBJ2-7	CASSPNVLGYEQYF
TRBV27	TRBJ2-3	CASSPAYQSTDTQYF
TRBV9	TRBJ2-5	CASSPGQGRFETQYF
TRBV12-3/TRBV12-4	TRBJ1-1	CASSFTGTGPEAFF
TRBV2	TRBJ2-7	CAGNRGPGEQYF
TRBV28	TRBJ1-4	CAKLRDGNEKLFF
TRBV4-2	TRBJ2-1	CASSQLKVQLRGIRYNEQFF
TRBV12-3/TRBV12-4	TRBJ2-5	CASRRDRGEETQYF